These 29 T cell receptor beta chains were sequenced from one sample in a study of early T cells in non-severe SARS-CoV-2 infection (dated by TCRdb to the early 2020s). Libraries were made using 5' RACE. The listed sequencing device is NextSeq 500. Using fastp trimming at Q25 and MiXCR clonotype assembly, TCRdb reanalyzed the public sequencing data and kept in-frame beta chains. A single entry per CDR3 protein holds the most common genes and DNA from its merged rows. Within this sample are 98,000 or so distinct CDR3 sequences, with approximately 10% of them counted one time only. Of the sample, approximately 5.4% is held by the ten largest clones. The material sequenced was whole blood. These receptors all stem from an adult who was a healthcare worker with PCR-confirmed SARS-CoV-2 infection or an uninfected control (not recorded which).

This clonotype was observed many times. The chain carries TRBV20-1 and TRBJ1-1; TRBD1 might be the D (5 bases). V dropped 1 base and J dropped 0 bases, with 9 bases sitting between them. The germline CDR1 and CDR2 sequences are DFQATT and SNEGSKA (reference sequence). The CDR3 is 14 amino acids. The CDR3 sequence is CSARGGTVNTEAFF. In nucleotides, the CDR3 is TGCAGTGCTAGAGGCGGGACGGTGAACACTGAAGCTTTCTTT.

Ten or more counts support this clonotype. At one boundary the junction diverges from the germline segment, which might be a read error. The CDR3 reads CSARELAGVYNEQFF. The CDR3 region has the DNA TGCAGTGCGAGAGAGCTAGCGGGGGTCTACAATGAGCAGTTCTTC. The chain joins TRBV20-1 to TRBJ2-1, with 10 bases identical to TRBD2. Germline CDR1 is DFQATT and CDR2 is SNEGSKA (reference sequence). This CDR3 is built from 15 residues.

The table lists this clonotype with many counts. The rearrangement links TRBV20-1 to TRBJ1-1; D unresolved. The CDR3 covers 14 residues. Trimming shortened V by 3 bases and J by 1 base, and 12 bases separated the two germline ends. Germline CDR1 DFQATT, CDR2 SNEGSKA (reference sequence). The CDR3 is CSARAFSSNTEAFF. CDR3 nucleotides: TGCAGTGCTAGGGCCTTCTCCTCGAACACTGAAGCTTTCTTT.

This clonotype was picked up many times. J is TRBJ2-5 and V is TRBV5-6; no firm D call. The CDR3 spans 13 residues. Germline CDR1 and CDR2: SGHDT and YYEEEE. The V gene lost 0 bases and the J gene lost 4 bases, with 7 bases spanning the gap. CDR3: CASSLGSGETQYF. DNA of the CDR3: TGTGCCAGCAGCTTGGGGTCGGGAGAGACCCAGTACTTC.

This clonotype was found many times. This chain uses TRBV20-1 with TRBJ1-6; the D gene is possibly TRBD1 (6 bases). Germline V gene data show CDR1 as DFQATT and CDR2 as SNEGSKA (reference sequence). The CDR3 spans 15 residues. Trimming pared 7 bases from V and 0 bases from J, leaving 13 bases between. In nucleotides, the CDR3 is TGCAGTGTTAGGACAGCCAGCTCCTATAATTCACCCCTCCACTTT. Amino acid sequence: CSVRTASSYNSPLHF.

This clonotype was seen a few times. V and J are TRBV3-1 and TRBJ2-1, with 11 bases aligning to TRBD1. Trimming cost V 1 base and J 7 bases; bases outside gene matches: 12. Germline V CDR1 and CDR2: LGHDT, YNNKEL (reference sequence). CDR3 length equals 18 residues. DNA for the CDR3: TGTGCCAGCAGCCAAGCCATTCGGACAGGGGGCTTGAGAAATGAGCAGTTCTTC. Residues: CASSQAIRTGGLRNEQFF.

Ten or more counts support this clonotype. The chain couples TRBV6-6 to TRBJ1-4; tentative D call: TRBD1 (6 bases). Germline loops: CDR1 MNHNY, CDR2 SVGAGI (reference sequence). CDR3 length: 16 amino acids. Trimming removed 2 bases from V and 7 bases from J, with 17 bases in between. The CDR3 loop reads CASSYPNREEGEKLFF. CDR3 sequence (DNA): TGTGCCAGCAGTTACCCGAACAGGGAGGAGGGTGAAAAACTGTTTTTT.

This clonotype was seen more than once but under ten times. CDR3 amino acids: CASSLLGANTEAFF. The CDR3 DNA sequence: TGTGCCAGCAGCTTACTCGGGGCGAACACTGAAGCTTTCTTT. The V gene is TRBV7-3, the J gene TRBJ1-1; possible D gene TRBD1, 5 bases. CDR3 length: 14 residues. CDR1 SGHTA and CDR2 FQGTGA come from the germline V gene. V was trimmed by 2 bases and J by 1 base, leaving 8 bases between them.

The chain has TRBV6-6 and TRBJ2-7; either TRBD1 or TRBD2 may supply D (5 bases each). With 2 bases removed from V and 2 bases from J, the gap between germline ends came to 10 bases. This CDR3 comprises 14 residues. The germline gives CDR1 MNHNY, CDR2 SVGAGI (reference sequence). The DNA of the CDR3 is TGTGCCAGCAGTTACCCGGGGCAGACCTACGAGCAGTACTTC. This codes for CASSYPGQTYEQYF.

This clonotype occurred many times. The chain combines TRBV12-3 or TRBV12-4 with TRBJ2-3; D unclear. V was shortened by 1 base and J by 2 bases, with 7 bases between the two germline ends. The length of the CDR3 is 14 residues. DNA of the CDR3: TGTGCCAGCAGTTTAGAGACTCACACAGATACGCAGTATTTT. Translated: CASSLETHTDTQYF.

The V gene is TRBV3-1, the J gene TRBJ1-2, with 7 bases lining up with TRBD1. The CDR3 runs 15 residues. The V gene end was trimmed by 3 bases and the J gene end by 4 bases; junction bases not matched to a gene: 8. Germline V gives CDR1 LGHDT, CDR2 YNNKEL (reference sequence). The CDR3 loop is CASSQGTALSYGYTF. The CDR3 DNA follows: TGTGCCAGCAGCCAGGGGACAGCCCTTTCCTATGGCTACACCTTC.

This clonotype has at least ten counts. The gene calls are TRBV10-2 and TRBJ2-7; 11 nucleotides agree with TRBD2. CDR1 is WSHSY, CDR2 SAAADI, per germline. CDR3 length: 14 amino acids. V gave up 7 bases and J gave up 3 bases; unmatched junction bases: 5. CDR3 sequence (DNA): TGCGCCAGCATGAAGCTAGCGGGGGGCTACGAGCAGTACTTC. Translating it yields CASMKLAGGYEQYF.

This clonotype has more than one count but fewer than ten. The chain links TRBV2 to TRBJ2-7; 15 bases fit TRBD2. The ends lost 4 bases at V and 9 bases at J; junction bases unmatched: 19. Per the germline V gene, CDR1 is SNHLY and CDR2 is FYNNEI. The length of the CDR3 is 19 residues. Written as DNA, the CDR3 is TGTGCCAGCAGTGGGGACCTCCCAGGGACTAGCGGGAGGTCCTGGGGGCAGTACTTC. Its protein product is CASSGDLPGTSGRSWGQYF.

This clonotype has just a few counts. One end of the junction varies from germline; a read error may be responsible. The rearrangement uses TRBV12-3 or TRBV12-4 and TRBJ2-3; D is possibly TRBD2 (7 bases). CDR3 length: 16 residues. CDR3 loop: CASTPTNREGTDTQYF. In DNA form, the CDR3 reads TGTGCCAGCACCCCAACCAACAGGGAGGGCACAGATACACAGTATTTT.

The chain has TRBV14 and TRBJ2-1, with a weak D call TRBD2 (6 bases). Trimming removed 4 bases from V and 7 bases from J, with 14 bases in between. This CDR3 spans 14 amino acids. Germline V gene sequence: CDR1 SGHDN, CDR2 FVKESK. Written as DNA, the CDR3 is TGTGCCAGCAGCCCTCCGGGGGTGGGTAATGAGCAGTTCTTC. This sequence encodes CASSPPGVGNEQFF.

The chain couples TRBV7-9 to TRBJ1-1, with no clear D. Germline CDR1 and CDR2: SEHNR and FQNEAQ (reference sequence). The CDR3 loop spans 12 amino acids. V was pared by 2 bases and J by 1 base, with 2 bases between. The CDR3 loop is CASSLKNTEAFF. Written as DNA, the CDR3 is TGTGCCAGCAGCTTAAAGAACACTGAAGCTTTCTTT.

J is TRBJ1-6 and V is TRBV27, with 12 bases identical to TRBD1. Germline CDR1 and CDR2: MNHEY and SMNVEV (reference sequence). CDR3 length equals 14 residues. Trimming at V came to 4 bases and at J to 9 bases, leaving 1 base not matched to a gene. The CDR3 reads CASSSGQGASPLHF. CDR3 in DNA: TGTGCCAGCAGTTCGGGACAGGGGGCTTCACCCCTCCACTTT.

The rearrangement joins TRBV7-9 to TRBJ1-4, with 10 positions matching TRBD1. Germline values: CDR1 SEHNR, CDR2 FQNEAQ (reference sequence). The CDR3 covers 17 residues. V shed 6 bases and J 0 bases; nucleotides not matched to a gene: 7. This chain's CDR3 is CASSLDRGTATNEKLFF. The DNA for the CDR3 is TGTGCCAGCAGTTTGGACAGGGGGACTGCAACTAATGAAAAACTGTTTTTT.

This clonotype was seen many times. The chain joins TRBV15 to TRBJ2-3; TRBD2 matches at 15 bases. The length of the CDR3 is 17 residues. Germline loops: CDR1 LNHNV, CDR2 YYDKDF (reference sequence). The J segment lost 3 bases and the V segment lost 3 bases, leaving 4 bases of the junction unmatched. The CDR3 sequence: CATSSGLAGGPTDTQYF. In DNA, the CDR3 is TGTGCCACCAGCAGTGGACTAGCGGGAGGGCCTACAGATACGCAGTATTTT. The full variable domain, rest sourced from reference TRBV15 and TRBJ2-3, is DAMVIQNPRYQVTQFGKPVTLSCSQTLNHNVMYWYQQKSSQAPKLLFHYYDKDFNNEADTPDNFQSRRPNTSFCFLDIRSPGLGDTAMYLCATSSGLAGGPTDTQYFGPGTRLTVL.

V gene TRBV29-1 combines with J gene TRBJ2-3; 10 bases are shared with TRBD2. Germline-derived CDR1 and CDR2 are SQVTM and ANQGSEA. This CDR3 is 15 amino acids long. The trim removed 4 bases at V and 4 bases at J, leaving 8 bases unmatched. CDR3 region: CSVGVPSGSPDTQYF. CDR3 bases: TGCAGCGTTGGGGTACCTAGCGGGAGCCCAGATACGCAGTATTTT.

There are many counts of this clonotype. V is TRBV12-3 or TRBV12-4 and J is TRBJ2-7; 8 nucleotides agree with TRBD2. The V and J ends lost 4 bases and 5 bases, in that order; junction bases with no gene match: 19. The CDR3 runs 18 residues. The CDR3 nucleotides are TGTGCCAGCAGTTCCACCGGATTCGGGGGGGGCAGGGTCGACGAGCAGTACTTC. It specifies CASSSTGFGGGRVDEQYF.

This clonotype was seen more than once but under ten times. The CDR3 region has the DNA TGTGCCAGCAGCCTCCTAGGAGGGGGGGACCATTCACCCCTCCACTTT. Protein sequence: CASSLLGGGDHSPLHF. The V and J genes are TRBV3-1 and TRBJ1-6, with D possibly being TRBD1 (6 bases). CDR3 length: 16 amino acids. Trimming stripped 4 bases from V and 8 bases from J, with 18 bases between. Germline V CDR1 and CDR2: LGHDT, YNNKEL (reference sequence).

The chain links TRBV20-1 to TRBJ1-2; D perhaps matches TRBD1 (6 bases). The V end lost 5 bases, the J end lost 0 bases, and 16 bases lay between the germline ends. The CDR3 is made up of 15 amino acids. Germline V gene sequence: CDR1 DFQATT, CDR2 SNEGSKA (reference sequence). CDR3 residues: CSASARDIANYGYTF. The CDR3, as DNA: TGCAGTGCTTCCGCCAGGGACATCGCTAACTATGGCTACACCTTC.

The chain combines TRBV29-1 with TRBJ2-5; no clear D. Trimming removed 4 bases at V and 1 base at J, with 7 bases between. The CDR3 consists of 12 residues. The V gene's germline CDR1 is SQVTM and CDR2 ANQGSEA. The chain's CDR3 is CSVGRSQETQYF. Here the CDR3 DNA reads TGCAGCGTTGGGCGGTCCCAAGAGACCCAGTACTTC.

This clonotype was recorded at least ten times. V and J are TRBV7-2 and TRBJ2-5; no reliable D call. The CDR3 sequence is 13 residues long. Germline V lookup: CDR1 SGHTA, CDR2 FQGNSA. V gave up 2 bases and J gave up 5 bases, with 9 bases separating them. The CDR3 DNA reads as TGTGCCAGCAGCTTAAGTTTCGAGGAGACCCAGTACTTC. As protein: CASSLSFEETQYF.

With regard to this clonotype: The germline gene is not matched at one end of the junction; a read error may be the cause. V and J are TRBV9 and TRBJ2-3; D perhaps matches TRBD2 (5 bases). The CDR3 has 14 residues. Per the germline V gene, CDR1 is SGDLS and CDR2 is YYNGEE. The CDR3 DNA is TGTGTCAGCAGCGTAGAGGGCATCTCAGATACGCAGTATTTT. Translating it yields CVSSVEGISDTQYF. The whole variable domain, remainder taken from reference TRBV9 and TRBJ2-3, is DSGVTQTPKHLITATGQRVTLRCSPRSGDLSVYWYQQSLDQGLQFLIQYYNGEERAKGNILERFSAQQFPDLHSELNLSSLELGDSALYFCVSSVEGISDTQYFGPGTRLTVL.

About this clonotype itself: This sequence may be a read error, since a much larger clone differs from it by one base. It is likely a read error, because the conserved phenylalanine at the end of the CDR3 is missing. CDR3: CASSQDWGQGLYGYTL. The CDR3 nucleotides are TGTGCCAGCAGCCAAGATTGGGGACAGGGTCTTTATGGCTACACCCTC. The chain is built from TRBV3-1 and TRBJ1-2, with TRBD1 identical over 9 bases. The CDR3 is 16 amino acids. V trimming: 0 bases; J trimming: 5 bases; junction bases outside the gene matches: 7. Germline values: CDR1 LGHDT, CDR2 YNNKEL (reference sequence).

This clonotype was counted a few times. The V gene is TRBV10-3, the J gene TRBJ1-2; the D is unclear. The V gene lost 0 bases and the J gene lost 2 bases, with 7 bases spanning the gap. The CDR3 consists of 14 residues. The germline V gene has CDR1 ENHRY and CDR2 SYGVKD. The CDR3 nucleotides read TGTGCCATCAGTGAGTCCCCACAAAACTATGGCTACACCTTC. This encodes CAISESPQNYGYTF.

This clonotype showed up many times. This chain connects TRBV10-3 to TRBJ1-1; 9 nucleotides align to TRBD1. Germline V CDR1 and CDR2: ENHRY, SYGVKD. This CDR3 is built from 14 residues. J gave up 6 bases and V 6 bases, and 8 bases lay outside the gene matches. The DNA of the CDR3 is TGTGCCATCAGACCGGGACAGGGATCCCCTGAAGCTTTCTTT. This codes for CAIRPGQGSPEAFF.